This T cell receptor (beta chain) is drawn from a study of Ad26.COV2.S vaccination and SARS-CoV-2 variants. Study details: Donor participated within the Ad26.COV2.S arm of the COV1001 trial. Participants got Ad26.COV2.S intramuscularly, once or twice 56 days apart. Study conclusions and caveats: In vaccinated individuals, spike-specific CD8+ and CD4+ T cell responses reportedly displayed substantial breadth.

On this clone itself: What it binds is unknown.

Sample treatment: 15 to 20 received Ad26.COV2.S at low or high dose, single or two shots; about five received placebo; per-sample allocation not given. The investigators took samples on day 63 after the first vaccine or placebo injection. This person who donated was an adult of 18-55 years in Boston. This table comes from immunoSEQ multiplex PCR, and its TCRdb copy is limited to in-frame clones, with some not included. The sample includes 400,000 or so clones, 88% of them seen just once. Deletions cut 0 bases from V and 6 bases from J, with 13 bases between. CDR1 GTSNPN and CDR2 SVGIG come from the germline V gene (reference sequence). The CDR3 runs to 14 residues.

This TCR came from a person aged 18-60 years who received the Ad26.COV2.S COVID-19 vaccine or a placebo. The chain joins TRBV30 to TRBJ2-3, with D uncertain. Sequenced material: peripheral blood, taken in a trial of Ad26.COV2.S vaccine versus placebo. The CDR3, as DNA: TGTGCCTGGAGTGTAGTTCAGGCAACGGATACGCAGTATTTT. Encoded protein: CAWSVVQATDTQYF.